This TCR beta chain was profiled in a study of blood T cell repertoires in COVID-19. Profiled with immunoSEQ multiplex PCR; TCRdb holds only in-frame clones, not every one. In the table there are approximately 400,000 clones, under 85% of which are singletons. CDR1 MNHEY and CDR2 SVGAGI come from the germline V gene. Trimming shortened V by 8 bases and J by 3 bases, and 8 bases separated the two germline ends. There are 12 residues in the CDR3. The chain uses TRBV6-5 and TRBJ1-3; maybe TRBD1 (5 bases). The sample consisted of PBMCs or T cells enriched from blood (not recorded which). The receptor comes from a woman between 45 and 65 years old who had recovered from COVID-19. CDR3 DNA sequence: TGTGCCAGCGGGGACTTTGGAAACACCATATATTTT. This encodes CASGDFGNTIYF.